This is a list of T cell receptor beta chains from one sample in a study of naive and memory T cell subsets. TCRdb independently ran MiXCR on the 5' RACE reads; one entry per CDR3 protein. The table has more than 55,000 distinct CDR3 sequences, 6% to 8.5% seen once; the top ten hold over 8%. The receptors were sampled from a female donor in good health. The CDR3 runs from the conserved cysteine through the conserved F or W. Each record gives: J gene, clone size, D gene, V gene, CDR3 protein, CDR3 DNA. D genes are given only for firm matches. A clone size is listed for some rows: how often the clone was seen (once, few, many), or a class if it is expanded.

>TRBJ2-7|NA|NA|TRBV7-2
CASSDVSYEQYF
TGTGCCAGCAGCGACGTCTCCTACGAGCAGTACTTC
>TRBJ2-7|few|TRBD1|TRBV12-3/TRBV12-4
CASRGEIQGEEVQYF
TGTGCCAGCAGGGGGGAAATTCAGGGGGAAGAAGTGCAGTACTTC
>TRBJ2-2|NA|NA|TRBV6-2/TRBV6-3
CASSYGNSAGELFF
TGTGCCAGCAGTTACGGTAACTCGGCCGGGGAGCTGTTTTTT
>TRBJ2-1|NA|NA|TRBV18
CASSPRQSSYNEQFF
TGTGCCAGCTCACCGAGGCAGAGCTCCTACAATGAGCAGTTCTTC
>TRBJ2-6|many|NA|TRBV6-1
CASSVYTGSSGANVLTF
TGTGCCAGCAGTGTATATACAGGGAGCTCTGGGGCCAACGTCCTGACTTTC
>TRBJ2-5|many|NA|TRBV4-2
CASSQAEVGQGETQYF
TGTGCCAGCAGCCAAGCGGAAGTAGGGCAGGGCGAGACCCAGTACTTC
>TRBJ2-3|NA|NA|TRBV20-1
CSAPYLFGGTDTQYF
TGCAGTGCCCCCTACTTATTCGGGGGCACAGATACGCAGTATTTT
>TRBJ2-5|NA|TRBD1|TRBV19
CASSFRPGQPVRTQYF
TGTGCCAGTAGTTTTAGACCGGGACAGCCTGTTCGGACCCAGTACTTC
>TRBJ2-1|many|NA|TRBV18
CASSERNEQFF
TGTGCCAGCTCAGAGAGGAATGAGCAGTTCTTC
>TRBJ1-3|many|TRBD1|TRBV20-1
CSASGTDLGNTIYF
TGCAGTGCTTCCGGGACAGACCTTGGAAACACCATATATTTT
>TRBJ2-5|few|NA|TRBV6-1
CASTARGQETQYF
TGTGCCAGCACGGCCAGGGGCCAAGAGACCCAGTACTTC
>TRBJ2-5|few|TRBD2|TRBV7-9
CASSLAGVETQYF
TGTGCCAGCAGCTTGGCGGGAGTGGAGACCCAGTACTTC
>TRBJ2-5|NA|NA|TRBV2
CASIQVRLAATQYF
TGTGCCAGCATCCAAGTTCGGCTAGCAGCGACCCAGTACTTC
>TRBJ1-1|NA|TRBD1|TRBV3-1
CASSHIRDSLNTEAFF
TGTGCCAGCAGCCACATCCGGGACAGCTTGAACACTGAAGCTTTCTTT
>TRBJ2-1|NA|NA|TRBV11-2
CASSLVTGEHYNEQFF
TGTGCCAGCAGCTTAGTTACGGGGGAACATTACAATGAGCAGTTCTTC
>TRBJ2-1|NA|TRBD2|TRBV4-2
CASSQEGSGLAGAEQFF
TGTGCCAGCAGCCAGGAAGGGTCAGGACTAGCGGGGGCAGAGCAGTTCTTC
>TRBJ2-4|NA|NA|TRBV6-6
CASSRGRAKNIQYF
TGTGCCAGCAGTCGGGGGAGAGCCAAAAACATTCAGTACTTC
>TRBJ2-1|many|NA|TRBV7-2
CASSLAQALSYNEQFF
TGTGCCAGCAGCTTAGCGCAGGCCCTATCCTACAATGAGCAGTTCTTC
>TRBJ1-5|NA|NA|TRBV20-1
CSARDGPPGFQPQHF
TGCAGTGCTAGAGATGGACCTCCGGGGTTTCAGCCCCAGCATTTT
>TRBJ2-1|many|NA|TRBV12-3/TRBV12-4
CASSSSGTRYNEQFF
TGTGCCAGCAGTTCATCCGGGACTCGATACAATGAGCAGTTCTTC
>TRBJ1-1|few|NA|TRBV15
CATSRWEGPGPGHWEAFF
TGTGCCACCAGCAGGTGGGAGGGGCCGGGGCCTGGACACTGGGAAGCTTTCTTT
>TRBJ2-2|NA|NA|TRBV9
CASSVRGLETGELFF
TGTGCCAGCAGCGTTCGTGGTCTGGAGACCGGGGAGCTGTTTTTT
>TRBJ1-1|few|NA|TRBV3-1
CASSQVGGAAEAFF
TGTGCCAGCAGCCAAGTCGGCGGGGCCGCTGAAGCTTTCTTT
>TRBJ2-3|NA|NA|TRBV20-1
CSAGGVRTDTQYF
TGCAGTGCTGGAGGGGTGCGGACAGATACGCAGTATTTT
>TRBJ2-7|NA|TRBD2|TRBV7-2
CASSPLGGRSYEQYF
TGTGCCAGCAGCCCCCTGGGGGGGAGGTCCTACGAGCAGTACTTC
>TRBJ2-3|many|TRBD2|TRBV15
CATSSRERGGRDTQYF
TGTGCCACCAGCTCCCGTGAGCGGGGGGGCCGAGATACGCAGTATTTT
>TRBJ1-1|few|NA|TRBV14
CASSQVMLKGDNTEAFF
TGTGCCAGCAGCCAAGTAATGTTGAAGGGGGATAACACTGAAGCTTTCTTT
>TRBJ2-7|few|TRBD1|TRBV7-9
CASYREGTVNYEQYF
TGTGCCAGCTATCGAGAGGGGACAGTGAATTACGAGCAGTACTTC
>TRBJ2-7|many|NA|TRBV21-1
CASSAILPLQTYEQYF
TGTGCCAGCAGCGCGATACTACCGTTACAAACCTACGAGCAGTACTTC
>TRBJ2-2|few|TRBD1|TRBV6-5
CASRPQGAGGELFF
TGTGCCAGCAGACCCCAGGGGGCCGGAGGGGAGCTGTTTTTT
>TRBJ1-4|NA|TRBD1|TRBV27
CASSPDRAGEKLFF
TGTGCCAGCAGTCCGGACAGGGCGGGAGAAAAACTGTTTTTT
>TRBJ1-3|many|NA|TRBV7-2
CASSLFWQAEDTIYF
TGTGCCAGCAGCTTATTTTGGCAGGCGGAGGACACCATATATTTT
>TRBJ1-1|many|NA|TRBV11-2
CASSSPRGAGSEAFF
TGTGCCAGCAGCTCCCCCCGGGGGGCAGGCTCTGAAGCTTTCTTT
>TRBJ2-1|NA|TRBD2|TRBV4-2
CASSQVVRGGPSYNEQFF
TGTGCCAGCAGCCAAGTCGTTCGGGGGGGCCCTTCCTACAATGAGCAGTTCTTC
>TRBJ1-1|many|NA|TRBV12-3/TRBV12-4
CASSRVNMNTEAFF
TGTGCCAGCAGCCGGGTAAATATGAACACTGAAGCTTTCTTT
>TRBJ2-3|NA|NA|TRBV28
CASSDVDTQYF
TGTGCCAGCAGTGACGTGGATACGCAGTATTTT
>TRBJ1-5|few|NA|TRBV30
CAWSVPEQHF
TGTGCCTGGAGTGTACCGGAGCAGCATTTT
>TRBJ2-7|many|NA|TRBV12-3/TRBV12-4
CASSSDIYYEQYF
TGTGCCAGCAGTTCTGACATTTACTACGAGCAGTACTTC
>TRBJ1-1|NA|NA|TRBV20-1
CSAPNRDPEAFF
TGCAGTGCCCCGAACAGGGACCCTGAAGCTTTCTTT
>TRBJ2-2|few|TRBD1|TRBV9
CASSARDRNTGELFF
TGTGCCAGCAGCGCACGGGACAGGAACACCGGGGAGCTGTTTTTT
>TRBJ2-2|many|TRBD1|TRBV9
CASSRDRGNTGELFF
TGTGCCAGCAGTAGGGACAGGGGGAACACCGGGGAGCTGTTTTTT
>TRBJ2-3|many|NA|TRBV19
CASSTTRTGTQYF
TGTGCCAGTAGTACGACTCGGACTGGGACGCAGTATTTT
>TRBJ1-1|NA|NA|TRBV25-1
CASSEALAGMNTEAFF
TGTGCCAGCAGTGAAGCCCTCGCAGGGATGAACACTGAAGCTTTCTTT
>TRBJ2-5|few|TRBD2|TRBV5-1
CARRRGNYSQTQYF
TGCGCCAGACGGCGGGGGAATTACAGTCAGACCCAGTACTTC
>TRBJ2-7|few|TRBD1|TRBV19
CASSRQGTLYEQYF
TGTGCCAGTAGCCGACAGGGCACCCTCTACGAGCAGTACTTC
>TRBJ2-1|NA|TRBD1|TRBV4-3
CASSQLTGQGGNEQFF
TGCGCCAGCAGCCAATTGACGGGACAGGGGGGCAATGAGCAGTTCTTC
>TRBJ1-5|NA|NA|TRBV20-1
CSARDARNPGQPQHF
TGCAGTGCCCGGGACGCTCGTAATCCGGGTCAGCCCCAGCATTTT
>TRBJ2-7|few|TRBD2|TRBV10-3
CAISESLGGWSGYEQYF
TGTGCCATCAGTGAATCCCTCGGGGGGTGGTCAGGCTACGAGCAGTACTTC
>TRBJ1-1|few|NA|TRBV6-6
CASSSPGNTEAFF
TGTGCCAGCAGTAGCCCGGGGAACACTGAAGCTTTCTTT
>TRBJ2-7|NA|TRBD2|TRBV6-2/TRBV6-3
CASQRGYEQYF
TGTGCCAGCCAGCGGGGCTACGAGCAGTACTTC
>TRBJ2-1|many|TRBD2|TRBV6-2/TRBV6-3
CASSLPPLAGGLDEQFF
TGTGCCAGCAGTCTCCCTCCCTTAGCGGGGGGGCTCGATGAGCAGTTCTTC
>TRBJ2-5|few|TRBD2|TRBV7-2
CASSLEGVSGVKETQYF
TGTGCCAGCAGCTTAGAGGGGGTTAGCGGGGTGAAAGAGACCCAGTACTTC
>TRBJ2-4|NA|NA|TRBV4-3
CASSQDWREGGPYGKNIQYF
TGCGCCAGCAGCCAAGATTGGCGGGAAGGAGGCCCGTATGGCAAAAACATTCAGTACTTC
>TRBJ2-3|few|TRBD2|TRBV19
CASSPGRLALYTTDTQYF
TGTGCCAGTAGTCCAGGCAGACTAGCCTTATACACCACAGATACGCAGTATTTT
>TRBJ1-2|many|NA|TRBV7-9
CASSSGLSGSYGYTF
TGTGCCAGCAGCTCGGGGCTGTCCGGGAGCTATGGCTACACCTTC
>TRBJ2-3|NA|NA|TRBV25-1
CASSEGGLLASTDTQYF
TGTGCCAGCAGTGAGGGGGGACTCCTGGCTAGCACAGATACGCAGTATTTT
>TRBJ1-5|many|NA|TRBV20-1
CSARVQGPGQPQHF
TGCAGTGCTAGAGTACAGGGCCCAGGTCAGCCCCAGCATTTT
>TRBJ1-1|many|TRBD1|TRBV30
CAGSTGSNTEAFF
TGTGCCGGTTCGACAGGGTCGAACACTGAAGCTTTCTTT